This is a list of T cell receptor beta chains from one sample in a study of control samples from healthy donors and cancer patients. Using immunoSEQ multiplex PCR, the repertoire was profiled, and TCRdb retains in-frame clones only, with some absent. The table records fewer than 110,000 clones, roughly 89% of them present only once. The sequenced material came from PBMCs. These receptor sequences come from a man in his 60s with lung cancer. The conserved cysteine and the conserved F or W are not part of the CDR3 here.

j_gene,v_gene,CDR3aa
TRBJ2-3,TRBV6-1,ASSGRLTSLTSDTQY
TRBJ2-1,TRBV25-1,ASRGVAGAHATYNEQF
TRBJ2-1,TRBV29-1,SVEDPQVGTSYNEQF
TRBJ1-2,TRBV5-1,ASSLAKGTYGYT
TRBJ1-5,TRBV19,ASSRGGVSNQPQH
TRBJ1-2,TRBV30,AWTQGLNYGYT
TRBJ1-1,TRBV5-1,ASSLGGVMNTEAF
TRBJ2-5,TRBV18,ASSRSGTGLETQY
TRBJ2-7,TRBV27,ATQGPTYEQY
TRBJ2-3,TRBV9,ASSLDRGRDTQY
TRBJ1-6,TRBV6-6,ASSPQGLASPLH
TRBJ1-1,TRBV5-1,ASGDRRASPEAF
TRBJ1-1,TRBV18,ASSPSRQLFTEAF
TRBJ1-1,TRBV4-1,ASSPRDTEAF
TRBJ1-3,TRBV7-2,ASSLQGGNTIY
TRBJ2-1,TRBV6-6,ASNLLAGAVGNEQF
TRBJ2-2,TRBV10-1,ASSESLAWEGELF
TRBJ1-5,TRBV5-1,ASSLGGSNQPQH
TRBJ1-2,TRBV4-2,ASSQEGTGALGYT
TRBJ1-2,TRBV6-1,ASSEGTGLYGYT
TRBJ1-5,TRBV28,ASSFPDSQPQH
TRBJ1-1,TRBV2,ASSVGGNTEAF
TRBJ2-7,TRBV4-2,ASSQFGVSYEQY
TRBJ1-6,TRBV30,AWSDPGQGYSPLH
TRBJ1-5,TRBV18,ASSPRDQPQH
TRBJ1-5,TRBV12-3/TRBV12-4,ASSRGEQPQH
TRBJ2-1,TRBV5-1,ASSLFQAGNEQF
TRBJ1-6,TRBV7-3,ASSLLGGVNSPLH
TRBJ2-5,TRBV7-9,ASSFWTGEETQY
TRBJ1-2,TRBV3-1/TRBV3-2,ASSPTGEGNYGYT
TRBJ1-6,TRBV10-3,AIRDRGPYNSPLH
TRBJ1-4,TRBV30,AWSVWGQGREKLF
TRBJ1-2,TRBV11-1,ASSLNQGEGGYT
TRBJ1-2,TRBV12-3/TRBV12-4,ASWRDSWGYT
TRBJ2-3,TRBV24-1,ATSDLRGASTDTQY
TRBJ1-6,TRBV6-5,ASTPDGRNSPLH
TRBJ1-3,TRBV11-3,ASTLGTGNTIY
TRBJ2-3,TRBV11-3,ASSPSRGADTQY
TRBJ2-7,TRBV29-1,SVGNSATRAYEQY
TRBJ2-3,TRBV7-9,ASSLSYIGYTDTQY
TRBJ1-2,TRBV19,ASSRPHDGYT
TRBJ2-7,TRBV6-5,ASRLPQGKPYEQY
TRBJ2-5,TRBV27,ASSLGLRRETQY
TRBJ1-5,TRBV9,ASSGPGQGQPQH
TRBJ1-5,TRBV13,ASSNRDRGNQPQH
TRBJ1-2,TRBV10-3,AISEVENLFGGQGAPNYGYT
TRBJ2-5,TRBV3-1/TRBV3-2,ASRRPGLVETQY
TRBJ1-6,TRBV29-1,SVGELRDSPLH
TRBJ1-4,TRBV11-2,ASSYGLRGEKLF
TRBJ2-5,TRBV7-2,ASSLALRETQY
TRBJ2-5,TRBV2,ASSPTWTQY
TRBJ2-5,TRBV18,ASSPQQDQETQY
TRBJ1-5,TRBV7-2,ASRGQGGQPQH
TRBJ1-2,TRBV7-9,ASSLPLGVYGYT
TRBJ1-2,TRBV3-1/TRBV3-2,ASSQYQSYGYT
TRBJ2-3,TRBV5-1,ASMGGYTQY
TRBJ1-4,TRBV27,ASSAPGTGDEKLF
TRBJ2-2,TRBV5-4,ASSFWYDTGELF
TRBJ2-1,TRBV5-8,ASSLGAGMAYNEQF
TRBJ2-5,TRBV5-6,ARSPPGRGGRRETQY